This T cell receptor beta chain comes out of a study of blood T cell repertoires in COVID-19. In the study overall: There were acute and convalescent COVID-19 samples, and they came from the United States, Italy and Spain. The cDNA or gDNA used as material had been derived from T cells, B-cell-depleted T cells, or PBMCs.

This CDR3 contains 14 residues. Germline CDR1 SGHRS, CDR2 YFSETQ. Trimming took 1 base from V and 8 from J; bases not matched to a gene: 7. Original analysis: Scientists estimated how many nucleated cells there were by amplifying reference gene primers. Method: immunoSEQ multiplex PCR; TCRdb's copy keeps in-frame clones and lacks some. V, J and clone size reflect that table, while D and trimming were determined from the DNA. Of about 300,000 clones listed, 70% to 90% are singletons. Seattle patients were enrolled during active infection and followed longitudinally. The clonotype was recovered from a woman aged 25 to 45 with COVID-19, enrolled during active disease. The chain recombines TRBV5-1 with TRBJ1-1; TRBD1 aligns across 8 bases. Sequenced material: peripheral blood. The CDR3 is CASSLNRGSLEAFF. DNA for the CDR3: TGCGCCAGCAGCTTGAACAGGGGGTCACTGGAAGCTTTCTTT.